This T cell receptor (beta chain) was captured in a study of response to subunit inactivated influenza vaccine. Study-wide findings and caveats: Authors suggested seasonal influenza vaccinations each recruit few new T cells.

This CDR3 region has 12 residues. Trimming cost V 5 bases and J 8 bases; bases outside gene matches: 3. This clonotype was detected many times. The target antigen is unknown. TCRdb called the RT-PCR reads again in MiXCR, with one record for every CDR3 protein. The sample records some 850,000 distinct CDR3 sequences, roughly 20% being singletons. J is TRBJ2-3 and V is TRBV12-3 or TRBV12-4, with 8 bases lining up with TRBD2. The specimen was PBMCs from blood, collected approximately 5 days after vaccination. The receptor was derived from a middle-aged man who received an inactivated influenza vaccine. The CDR3 region is CASSNAGGTQYF. Here the CDR3 DNA reads TGTGCCAGCAGTAACGCGGGGGGTACGCAGTATTTT.